The entry below gives a single T cell receptor beta chain sequence along with its context. Antigen specificity is unknown. This sample is part of a study of a mutant IDH1 vaccine in newly diagnosed glioma. About the research overall: Earlier treatment was radiotherapy, temozolomide, or both, with most getting both. Study-wide points: Patients mounted vaccine-induced immune responses in roughly 93% of cases.

Time point defined: week 35, safety follow-up. A single vaccine dose contained 300 ug of mutant IDH1 20-mer peptide, and topical imiquimod was used with it. Vaccinations, eight in total, occurred in weeks 1, 3, 5, 7, 11, 15, 19, 23. New astrocytomas of WHO grade 3 or 4 that were IDH1-mutant and ATRX-lost were found in the donors. The germline V gene has CDR1 LNHDA and CDR2 SQIVND (reference sequence). With 8 bases clipped from V and 4 bases from J, the junction kept 8 bases outside the gene matches. This CDR3 contains 14 residues. Using immunoSEQ multiplex PCR, the repertoire was profiled, and TCRdb retains in-frame clones only, with some absent. The sample lists about 48,000 clones; over 60% were seen once.

The chain employs TRBV19 and TRBJ2-5; 9 bases are a match to TRBD1. The clonotype originates from a man between 40 and 49 years old with glioma. The sample consisted of PBMCs, taken from a glioma patient whose treatment included an IDH1 peptide vaccine. The CDR3 here is CASAITGGLETQYF. The DNA of the CDR3 is TGTGCCAGTGCTATTACAGGGGGCCTAGAGACCCAGTACTTC.